This T cell receptor beta chain is drawn from a study of blood T cell repertoires in COVID-19. Across the whole study: Material from acute and convalescent COVID-19 was sourced from the United States, Italy and Spain. From T cells, B-cell-depleted T cells, or PBMCs came the material, which was cDNA or gDNA.

In the authors' workflow: By means of reference gene primer amplification, nucleated cell counts were estimated. Profiled with immunoSEQ multiplex PCR; TCRdb holds only in-frame clones, not every one. The D gene and trimming were derived from the DNA, and the V and J assignments and clone size from that table. This sample carries some 150,000 clones, 80% of them seen once, and the ten largest clones take roughly 0.6%. The CDR3 is 17 amino acids. Germline CDR1 and CDR2: LNHDA and SQIVND (reference sequence). J gave up 4 bases and V 2 bases, and 10 bases lay outside the gene matches. The chain has TRBV19 and TRBJ2-5; 10 nucleotides align to TRBD2. Sequenced sample: peripheral blood. This sequence originates from a man aged 60 to 69 with acute or convalescent COVID-19. CDR3 residues: CASSINSGGARVETQYF. In DNA, the CDR3 is TGTGCCAGTAGTATAAACAGCGGGGGGGCACGGGTAGAGACCCAGTACTTC.